The rows below give T cell receptor beta chains drawn from one sample of a study of cytomegalovirus exposure and HLA in healthy donors. The table came from immunoSEQ multiplex PCR; TCRdb's copy has only in-frame clones and leaves some out. Of around 120,000 clones listed, more than 60% are singletons. Material for sequencing was PBMCs. Source of these receptors: a female donor in good health and CMV-seropositive. CDR3s include the opening cysteine and the closing phenylalanine or tryptophan.

>TRBV28|TRBJ1-3
CASGWSSGNTIYF
>TRBV4-1|TRBJ2-1
CASSQEWGQGHNEQFF
>TRBV5-1|TRBJ2-3
CASSSAGATDTQYF
>TRBV7-6|TRBJ2-5
CASSPIERRGIETQYF
>TRBV5-1|TRBJ2-7
CASSSTDYEQYF
>TRBV5-4|TRBJ2-3
CASSSTDSVAGEVTDTQYF
>TRBV5-8|TRBJ1-4
CASSLLGGAATNEKLFF
>TRBV5-1|TRBJ1-2
CASSSGAIGYTF
>TRBV4-3|TRBJ1-6
CASSQDPGYRPLHF
>TRBV19|TRBJ1-5
CASSIQGQGSNQPQHF
>TRBV2|TRBJ2-7
CASSSQGVTGEQYF
>TRBV4-1|TRBJ2-7
CASSQASGGTYEQYF
>TRBV2|TRBJ2-3
CASSDNGGLITDTQYF
>TRBV2|TRBJ1-4
CASIPLARASEKLFF
>TRBV7-2|TRBJ2-7
CASSLAAGGTYEQYF
>TRBV7-8|TRBJ1-1
CASSLDTAEAFF
>TRBV9|TRBJ2-1
CASSVGGRRGGWDEQFF
>TRBV7-9|TRBJ2-7
CASSAGGDSYEQYF
>TRBV5-1|TRBJ2-1
CASSLGHPTNEQFF
>TRBV9|TRBJ2-1
CASSPHSGSTRLNEQFF
>TRBV6-5|TRBJ2-5
CASRTGTEGTQYF
>TRBV28|TRBJ2-2
CASSLLGAGTGELFF
>TRBV6-4|TRBJ2-2
CASSDSKLAGAGELFF
>TRBV9|TRBJ1-2
CASSVYRDGYTF
>TRBV5-1|TRBJ2-1
CASSPTTGGGYNEQFF
>TRBV11-1|TRBJ1-4
CASRRTAGEKLFF
>TRBV19|TRBJ1-1
CASRLGGGRTEAFF
>TRBV18|TRBJ2-4
CASSPPDGLAKNTQYF
>TRBV6-1|TRBJ2-4
CASSGDIAIQYF
>TRBV7-2|TRBJ2-1
CASSPRRGRETYNEQFF
>TRBV9|TRBJ1-3
CASSVGGRGNSGNTIYF
>TRBV19|TRBJ1-5
CASRQTGTNQPQHF
>TRBV6-1|TRBJ1-3
CASRTGASGNTIYF
>TRBV7-2|TRBJ2-5
CASSKWASGEETQYF
>TRBV4-2|TRBJ1-5
CASSQATGFGNQPQHF
>TRBV11-1|TRBJ1-1
CASSLGTGGFTEAFF
>TRBV5-1|TRBJ2-1
CASSSSLTGRVYNEQFF
>TRBV7-7|TRBJ1-1
CASSFTQNTEAFF
>TRBV7-3|TRBJ2-5
CASSQGDRGLKTQYF
>TRBV4-1|TRBJ1-6
CASSQDGGAGDNSPLHF
>TRBV30|TRBJ2-1
CAWSTGTSGGGNEQFF